This TCR beta chain was recovered during a study of tissue T cells after allogeneic stem cell transplantation. Profiling relied on immunoSEQ multiplex PCR, and the TCRdb table lists in-frame clones only, not all of them. Of roughly 780 clones in the sample, roughly 44% were seen once. CDR3 size: 15 residues. Trimming removed 4 bases from V and 3 bases from J, with 11 bases in between. Germline V lookup: CDR1 SGHRS, CDR2 YFSETQ. Study findings and constraints: This small cohort was clinically heterogeneous, and sampling depth was a limitation.

By share of the sample, this clone is large. Its matching antigen is unknown. This sequence was found in a female patient aged 40-69 years with steroid-refractory graft-versus-host disease after an allogeneic stem cell transplant. The T cells may come from the graft donor. The sequencing here drew on ileal tissue, taken at autopsy. The V and J genes are TRBV5-1 and TRBJ2-6; D possibly corresponds to TRBD2 (6 bases). The CDR3 is CASSAGTYGANVLTF. The CDR3 DNA reads TGCGCCAGCAGCGCAGGGACTTATGGGGCCAACGTCCTGACTTTC.